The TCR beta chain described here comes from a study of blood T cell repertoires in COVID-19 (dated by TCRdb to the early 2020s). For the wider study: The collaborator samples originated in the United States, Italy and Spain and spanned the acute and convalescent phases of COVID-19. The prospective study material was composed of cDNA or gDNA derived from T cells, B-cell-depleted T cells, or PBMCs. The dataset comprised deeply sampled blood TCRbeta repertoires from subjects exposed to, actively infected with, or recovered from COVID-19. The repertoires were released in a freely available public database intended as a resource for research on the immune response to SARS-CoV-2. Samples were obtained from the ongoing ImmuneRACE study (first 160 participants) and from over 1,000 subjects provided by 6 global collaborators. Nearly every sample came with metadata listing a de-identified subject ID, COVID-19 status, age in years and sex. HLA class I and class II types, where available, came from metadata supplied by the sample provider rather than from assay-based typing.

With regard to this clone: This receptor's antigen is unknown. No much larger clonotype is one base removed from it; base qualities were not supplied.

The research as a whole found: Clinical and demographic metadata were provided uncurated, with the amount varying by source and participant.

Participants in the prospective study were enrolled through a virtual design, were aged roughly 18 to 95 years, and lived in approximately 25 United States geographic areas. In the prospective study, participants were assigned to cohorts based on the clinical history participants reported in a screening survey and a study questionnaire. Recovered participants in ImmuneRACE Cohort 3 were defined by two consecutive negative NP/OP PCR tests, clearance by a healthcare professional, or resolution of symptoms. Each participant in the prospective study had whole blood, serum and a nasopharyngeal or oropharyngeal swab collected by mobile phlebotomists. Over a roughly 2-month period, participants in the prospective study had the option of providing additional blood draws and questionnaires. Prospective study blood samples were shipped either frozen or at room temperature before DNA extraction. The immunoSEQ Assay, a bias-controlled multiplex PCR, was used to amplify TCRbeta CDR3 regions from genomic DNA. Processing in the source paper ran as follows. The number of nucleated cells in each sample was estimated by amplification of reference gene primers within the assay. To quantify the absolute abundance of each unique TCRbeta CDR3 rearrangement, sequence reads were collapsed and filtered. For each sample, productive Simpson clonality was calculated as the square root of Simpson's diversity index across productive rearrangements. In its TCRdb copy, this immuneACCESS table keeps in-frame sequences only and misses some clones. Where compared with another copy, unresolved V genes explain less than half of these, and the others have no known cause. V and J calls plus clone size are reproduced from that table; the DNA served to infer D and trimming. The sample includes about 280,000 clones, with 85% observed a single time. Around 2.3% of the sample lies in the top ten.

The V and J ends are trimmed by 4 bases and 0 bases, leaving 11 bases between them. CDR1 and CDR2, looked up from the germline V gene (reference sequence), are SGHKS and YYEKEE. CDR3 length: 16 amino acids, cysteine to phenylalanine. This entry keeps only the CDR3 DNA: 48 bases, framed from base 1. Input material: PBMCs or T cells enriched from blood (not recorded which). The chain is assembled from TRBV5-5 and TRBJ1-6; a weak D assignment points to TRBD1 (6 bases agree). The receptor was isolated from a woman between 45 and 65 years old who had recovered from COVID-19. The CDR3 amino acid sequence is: CASSARGSSYNSPLHF. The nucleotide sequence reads TGTGCCAGCAGCGCAAGGGGGAGCTCCTATAATTCACCCCTCCACTTT.